The clone carrying this TCR beta chain was counted a few times. PCR employed 60 Vbeta and 13 Jbeta primers. Clones were read by immunoSEQ multiplex PCR, and TCRdb kept only the in-frame ones, dropping some. The table shows 150,000 or so clones, with roughly 77% occurring only once. The record originates from a study of cytomegalovirus exposure and HLA in healthy donors. Trimming stripped 8 bases from V and 2 bases from J, with 20 bases between. Germline V gene sequence: CDR1 MGHRA, CDR2 YSYEKL. CDR3 length equals 16 residues. This receptor was taken from a man aged 40-49 years in good health and CMV-seronegative. The chain employs TRBV4-1 and TRBJ2-3; a possible D gene is TRBD1 (6 bases). The sample was PBMCs. This chain's CDR3 is CASCCRPGEPTDTQYF. Written as DNA, the CDR3 is TGCGCCAGCTGCTGCCGGCCAGGGGAGCCCACAGATACGCAGTATTTT.